These 5 T cell receptor beta chains were all obtained from the same sample, sequenced in a study of Tregs in tolerant kidney transplant recipients. Here immunoSEQ multiplex PCR was the method, and the copy in TCRdb shows in-frame clones only, minus some. The sample consists of 75,000 to 100,000 clones, roughly 92% of them appearing once. Sequencing used CD8+ T cells from blood. The receptors shown here come from a human donor in good health.

The chain couples TRBV6-5 to TRBJ1-5, with D hard to call. The CDR3 has 15 amino acids. Germline V lookup: CDR1 MNHEY, CDR2 SVGAGI. V was pared by 5 bases and J by 1 base, with 12 bases between. Here the CDR3 reads CASSPTAGSNQPQHF. The CDR3 nucleotides read TGTGCCAGCAGTCCTACAGCGGGGAGCAATCAGCCCCAGCATTTT.

The table lists this clone with a count of one. V and J are TRBV7-9 and TRBJ2-5, with a tentative D call TRBD1 (7 bases). Per germline, CDR1 SEHNR and CDR2 FQNEAQ (reference sequence). The CDR3 length is 15 residues. Trimming pared 8 bases from V and 1 base from J, leaving 17 bases between. DNA for the CDR3: TGTGCCAGCGAGCATAGACAGGGAGGCCAAGAGACCCAGTACTTC. Its translation: CASEHRQGGQETQYF.

This chain connects TRBV19 to TRBJ2-7; 8 bases fit TRBD1. The V gene end was trimmed by 8 bases and the J gene end by 7 bases; junction bases not matched to a gene: 4. The CDR3 is 11 residues long. Germline V gives CDR1 LNHDA, CDR2 SQIVND (reference sequence). CDR3 region: CASGTGGEQYF. In DNA, the CDR3 is TGTGCCAGTGGGACAGGAGGTGAGCAGTACTTC.

The rearrangement joins TRBV15 to TRBJ2-7, with D unclear. This CDR3 has 15 residues. Germline V gives CDR1 LNHNV, CDR2 YYDKDF (reference sequence). V dropped 0 bases and J dropped 0 bases, with 9 bases sitting between them. Here the CDR3 DNA reads TGTGCCACCAGCAGAGATCGGGTAAGCTCCTACGAGCAGTACTTC. This encodes CATSRDRVSSYEQYF.

This chain joins TRBV6-1 and TRBJ2-3; D is unresolved. The germline V and J ends were trimmed by 7 bases and 6 bases, with 8 bases remaining between them. Germline V gene lookup returns CDR1 MNHNS and CDR2 SASEGT. This CDR3 is 11 amino acids long. The CDR3 here is CASKGWDTQYF. The CDR3 nucleotides are TGTGCCAGCAAAGGCTGGGATACGCAGTATTTT.